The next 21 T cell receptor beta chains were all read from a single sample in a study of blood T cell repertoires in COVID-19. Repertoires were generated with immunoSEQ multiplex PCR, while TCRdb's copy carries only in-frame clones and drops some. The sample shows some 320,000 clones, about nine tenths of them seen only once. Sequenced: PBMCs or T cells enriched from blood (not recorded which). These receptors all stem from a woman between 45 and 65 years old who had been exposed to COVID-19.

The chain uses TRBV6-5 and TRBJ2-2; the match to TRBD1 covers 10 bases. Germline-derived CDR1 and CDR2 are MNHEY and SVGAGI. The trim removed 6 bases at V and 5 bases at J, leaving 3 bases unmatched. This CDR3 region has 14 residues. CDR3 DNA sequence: TGTGCCAGCAGCAGGACAGGGGGAACCGGGGAGCTGTTTTTT. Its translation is CASSRTGGTGELFF.

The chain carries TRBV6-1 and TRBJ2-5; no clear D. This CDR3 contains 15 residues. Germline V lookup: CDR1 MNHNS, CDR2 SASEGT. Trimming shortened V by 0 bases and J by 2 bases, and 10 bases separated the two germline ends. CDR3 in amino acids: CASSEALAQQETQYF. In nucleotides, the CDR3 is TGTGCCAGCAGTGAAGCGTTAGCTCAGCAAGAGACCCAGTACTTC.

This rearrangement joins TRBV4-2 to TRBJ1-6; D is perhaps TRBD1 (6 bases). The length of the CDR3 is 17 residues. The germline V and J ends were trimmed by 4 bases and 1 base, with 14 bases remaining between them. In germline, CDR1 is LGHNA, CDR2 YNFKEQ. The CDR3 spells CASSLSSTGSYNSPLHF. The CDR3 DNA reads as TGTGCCAGCAGCCTCAGTAGCACAGGGTCCTATAATTCACCCCTCCACTTT.

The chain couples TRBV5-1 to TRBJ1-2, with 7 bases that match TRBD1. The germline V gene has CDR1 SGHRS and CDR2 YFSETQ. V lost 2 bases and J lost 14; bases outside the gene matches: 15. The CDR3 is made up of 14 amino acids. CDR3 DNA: TGCGCCAGCAGCTTCGATCCATTAACAGGGGTTAGGACCTTC. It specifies CASSFDPLTGVRTF.

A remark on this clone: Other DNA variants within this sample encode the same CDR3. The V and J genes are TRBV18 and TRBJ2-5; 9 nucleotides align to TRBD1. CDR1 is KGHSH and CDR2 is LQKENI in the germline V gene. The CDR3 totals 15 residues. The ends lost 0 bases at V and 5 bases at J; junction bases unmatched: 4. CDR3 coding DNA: TGTGCCAGCTCACCACCACAGGGGGCCAGGGAGACCCAGTACTTC. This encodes CASSPPQGARETQYF. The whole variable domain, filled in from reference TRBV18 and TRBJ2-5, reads NAGVMQNPRHLVRRRGQEARLRCSPMKGHSHVYWYRQLPEEGLKFMVYLQKENIIDESGMPKERFSAEFPKEGPSILRIQQVVRGDSAAYFCASSPPQGARETQYFGPGTRLLVL.

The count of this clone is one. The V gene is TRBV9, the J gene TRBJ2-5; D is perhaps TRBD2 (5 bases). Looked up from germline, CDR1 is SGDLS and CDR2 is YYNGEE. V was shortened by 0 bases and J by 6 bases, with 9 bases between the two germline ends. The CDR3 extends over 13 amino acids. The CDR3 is CASSVGDYQTQYF. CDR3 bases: TGTGCCAGCAGCGTAGGCGACTACCAGACCCAGTACTTC.

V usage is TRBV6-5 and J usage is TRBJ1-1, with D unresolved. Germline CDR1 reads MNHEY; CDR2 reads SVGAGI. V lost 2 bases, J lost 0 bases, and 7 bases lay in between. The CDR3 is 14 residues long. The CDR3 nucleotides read TGTGCCAGCAGTTACGCGCCCCTGAACACTGAAGCTTTCTTT. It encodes CASSYAPLNTEAFF.

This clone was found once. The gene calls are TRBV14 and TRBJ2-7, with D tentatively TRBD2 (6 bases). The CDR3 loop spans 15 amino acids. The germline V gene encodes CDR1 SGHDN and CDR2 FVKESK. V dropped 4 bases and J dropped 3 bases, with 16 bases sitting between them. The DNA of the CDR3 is TGTGCCAGCAGCCCTCGGGGGTCAGGGAGCTACGAGCAGTACTTC. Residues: CASSPRGSGSYEQYF.

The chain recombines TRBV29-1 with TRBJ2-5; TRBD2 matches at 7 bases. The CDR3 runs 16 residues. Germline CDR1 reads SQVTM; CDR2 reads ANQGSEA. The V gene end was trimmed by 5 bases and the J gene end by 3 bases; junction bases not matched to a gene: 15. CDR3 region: CSVRRRTGGREETQYF. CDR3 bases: TGCAGCGTTCGTCGCCGAACGGGGGGAAGGGAAGAGACCCAGTACTTC.

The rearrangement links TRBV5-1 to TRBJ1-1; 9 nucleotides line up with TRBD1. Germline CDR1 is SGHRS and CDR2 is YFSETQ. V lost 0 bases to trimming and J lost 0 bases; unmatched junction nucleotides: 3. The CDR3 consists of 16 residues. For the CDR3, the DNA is TGCGCCAGCAGCTTGGATTACAGGGGGCTGAACACTGAAGCTTTCTTT. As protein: CASSLDYRGLNTEAFF.

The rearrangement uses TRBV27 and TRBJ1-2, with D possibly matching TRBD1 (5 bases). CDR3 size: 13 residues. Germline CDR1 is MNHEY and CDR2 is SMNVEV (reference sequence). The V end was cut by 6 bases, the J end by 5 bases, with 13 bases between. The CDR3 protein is CASRGGLGYGYTF. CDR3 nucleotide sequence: TGTGCCAGCAGGGGGGGACTGGGGTATGGCTACACCTTC.

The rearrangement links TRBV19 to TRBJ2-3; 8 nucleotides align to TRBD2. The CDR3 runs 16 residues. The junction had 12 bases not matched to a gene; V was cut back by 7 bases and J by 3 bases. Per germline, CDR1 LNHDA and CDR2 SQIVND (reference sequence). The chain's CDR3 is CASNTPRGVRTDTQYF. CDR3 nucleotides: TGTGCCAGTAACACTCCGCGGGGGGTAAGGACAGATACGCAGTATTTT.

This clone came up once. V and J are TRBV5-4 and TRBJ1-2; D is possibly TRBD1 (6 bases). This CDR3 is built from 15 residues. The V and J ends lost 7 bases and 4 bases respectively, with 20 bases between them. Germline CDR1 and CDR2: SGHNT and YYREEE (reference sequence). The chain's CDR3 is CASSLGHPRSYGYTF. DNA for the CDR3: TGTGCCAGCTCCCTGGGACATCCGCGAAGCTATGGCTACACCTTC.

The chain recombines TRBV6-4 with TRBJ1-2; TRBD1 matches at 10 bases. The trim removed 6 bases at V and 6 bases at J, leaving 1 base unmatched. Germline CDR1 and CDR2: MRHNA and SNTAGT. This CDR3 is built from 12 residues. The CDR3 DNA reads TGTGCCAGCAGGGGGACAGGGGATGGCTACACCTTC. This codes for CASRGTGDGYTF.

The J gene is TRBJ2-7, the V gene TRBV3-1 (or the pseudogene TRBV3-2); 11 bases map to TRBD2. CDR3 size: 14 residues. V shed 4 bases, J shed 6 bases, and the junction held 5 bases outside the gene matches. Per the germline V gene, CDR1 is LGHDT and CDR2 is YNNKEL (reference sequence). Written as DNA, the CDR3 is TGTGCCAGCAGCCCCCAGACTAGCGGGGCCGAGCAGTACTTC. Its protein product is CASSPQTSGAEQYF.

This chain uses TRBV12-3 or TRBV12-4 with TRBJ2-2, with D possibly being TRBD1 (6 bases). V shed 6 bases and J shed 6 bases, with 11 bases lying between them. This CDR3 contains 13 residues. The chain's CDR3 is CASSSPGAGELFF. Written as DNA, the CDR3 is TGTGCCAGCAGCTCACCAGGGGCCGGGGAGCTGTTTTTT.

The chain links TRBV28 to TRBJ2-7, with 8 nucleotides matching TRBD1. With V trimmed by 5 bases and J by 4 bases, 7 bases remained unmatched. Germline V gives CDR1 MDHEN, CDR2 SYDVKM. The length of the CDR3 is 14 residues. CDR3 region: CASSQLGQVYEQYF. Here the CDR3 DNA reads TGTGCCAGCAGTCAACTGGGACAGGTTTACGAGCAGTACTTC. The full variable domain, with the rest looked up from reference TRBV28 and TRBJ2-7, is DVKVTQSSRYLVKRTGEKVFLECVQDMDHENMFWYRQDPGLGLRLIYFSYDVKMKEKGDIPEGYSVSREKKERFSLILESASTNQTSMYLCASSQLGQVYEQYFGPGTRLTVT.

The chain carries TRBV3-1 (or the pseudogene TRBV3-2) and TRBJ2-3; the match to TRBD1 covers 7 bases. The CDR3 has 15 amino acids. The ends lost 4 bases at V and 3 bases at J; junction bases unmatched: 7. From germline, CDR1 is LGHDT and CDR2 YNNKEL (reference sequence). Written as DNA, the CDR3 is TGTGCCAGCAGCCCCACAGGGGTCTCGACAGATACGCAGTATTTT. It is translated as CASSPTGVSTDTQYF.

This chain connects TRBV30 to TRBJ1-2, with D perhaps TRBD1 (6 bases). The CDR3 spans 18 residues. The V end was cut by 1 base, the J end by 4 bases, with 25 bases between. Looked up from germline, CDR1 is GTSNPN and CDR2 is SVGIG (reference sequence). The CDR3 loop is CAWSDNGTRRTDFYGYTF. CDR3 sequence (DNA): TGTGCCTGGAGTGACAACGGGACACGACGGACAGATTTCTATGGCTACACCTTC. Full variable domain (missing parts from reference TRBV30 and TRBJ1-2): SQTIHQWPATLVQPVGSPLSLECTVEGTSNPNLYWYRQAAGRGLQLLFYSVGIGQISSEVPQNLSASRPQDRQFILSSKKLLLSDSGFYLCAWSDNGTRRTDFYGYTFGSGTRLTVV.

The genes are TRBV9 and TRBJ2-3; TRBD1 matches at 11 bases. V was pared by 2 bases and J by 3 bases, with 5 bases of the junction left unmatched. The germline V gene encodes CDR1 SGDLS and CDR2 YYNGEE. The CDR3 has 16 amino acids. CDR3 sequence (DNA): TGTGCCAGCAGCGTCTCCGGGACAGGGGGTACAGATACGCAGTATTTT. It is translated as CASSVSGTGGTDTQYF.

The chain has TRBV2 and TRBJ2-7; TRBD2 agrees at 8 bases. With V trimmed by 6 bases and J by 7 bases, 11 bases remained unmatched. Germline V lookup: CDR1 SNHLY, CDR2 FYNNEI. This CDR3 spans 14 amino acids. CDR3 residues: CASREGLDLFEQYF. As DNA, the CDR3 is TGTGCCAGCAGGGAGGGACTAGACTTATTTGAGCAGTACTTC.